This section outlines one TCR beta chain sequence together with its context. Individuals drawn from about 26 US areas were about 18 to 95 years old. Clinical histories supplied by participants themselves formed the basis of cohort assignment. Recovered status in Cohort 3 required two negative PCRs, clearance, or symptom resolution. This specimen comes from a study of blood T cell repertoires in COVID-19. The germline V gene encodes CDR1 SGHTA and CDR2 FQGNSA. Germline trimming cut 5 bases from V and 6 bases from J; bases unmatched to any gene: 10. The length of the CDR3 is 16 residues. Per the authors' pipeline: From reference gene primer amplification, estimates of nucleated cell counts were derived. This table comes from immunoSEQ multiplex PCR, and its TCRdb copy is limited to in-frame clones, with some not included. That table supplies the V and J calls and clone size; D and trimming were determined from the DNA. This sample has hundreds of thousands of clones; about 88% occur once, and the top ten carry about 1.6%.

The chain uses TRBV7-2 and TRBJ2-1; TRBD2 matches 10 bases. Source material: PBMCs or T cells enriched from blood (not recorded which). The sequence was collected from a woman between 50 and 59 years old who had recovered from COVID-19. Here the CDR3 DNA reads TGTGCCAGCAGCCCACGGCGGCTAGCGGGAGCCAATGAGCAGTTCTTC. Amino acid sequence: CASSPRRLAGANEQFF.